The 22 T cell receptor beta chains below come from one sample, sequenced in a study of a mutant IDH1 vaccine in newly diagnosed glioma. Sample time point: week 35, safety follow-up. One vaccine dose held 300 ug of mutant IDH1 20-mer peptide and came with topical imiquimod. Their recognized antigens are unknown. Generated by immunoSEQ multiplex PCR, the TCRdb table keeps only in-frame clones and is missing some. Altogether tens of thousands of clones are present, 70% to 90% being singletons, with the ten largest covering 1.5% to 2%. The sequencing here drew on PBMCs, taken from a glioma patient whose treatment included an IDH1 peptide vaccine. Receptors originate from a man aged 30 to 39 with glioma.

As DNA, the CDR3 is TGTGCCAGCTCACAGCTAGGACAGGGCAGCTCCTACAATGAGCAGTTCTTC. Encoded protein: CASSQLGQGSSYNEQFF. The chain uses TRBV18 and TRBJ2-1; 8 bases agree with TRBD1. CDR1 is KGHSH, CDR2 LQKENI, per germline. This CDR3 has 17 residues. Germline trimming cut 4 bases from V and 0 bases from J; bases unmatched to any gene: 8.

V is TRBV28 and J is TRBJ2-7, with D possibly TRBD1 on 5 matching bases. The CDR3 consists of 14 residues. CDR1 is MDHEN and CDR2 is SYDVKM in the germline V gene. Trimming stripped 10 bases from V and 0 bases from J, with 16 bases between. The CDR3 DNA sequence: TGTGCCACCCGCCGGCAGGGCAGCTCCTACGAGCAGTACTTC. This sequence encodes CATRRQGSSYEQYF.

This clone was observed a handful of times. This chain connects TRBV5-8 to TRBJ1-5; TRBD1 might be the D (5 bases). Trimming removed 2 bases at V and 6 bases at J, with 6 bases between. The CDR3 spans 12 residues. Germline loops: CDR1 SGHTS, CDR2 YDEGEE. CDR3 sequence (DNA): TGTGCCAGCAGCTTCGACAGTCAGCCCCAGCATTTT. This gives the protein CASSFDSQPQHF.

About this clone itself: Its ends do not fully match the called genes, so a read error is possible. The rearrangement uses TRBV6-5 and TRBJ1-1; 7 bases are a match to TRBD1. CDR3 length equals 11 residues. Germline V gene sequence: CDR1 MNHEY, CDR2 SVGAGI. The CDR3 DNA follows: TGCGCGACGCAGGGGGGTACTGAAGCTTTCTTT. Its translation: CATQGGTEAFF.

The chain couples TRBV5-6 to TRBJ2-3; 7 bases are shared with TRBD2. The germline V gene encodes CDR1 SGHDT and CDR2 YYEEEE. The CDR3 totals 15 residues. V lost 3 bases to trimming and J lost 8 bases; unmatched junction nucleotides: 12. This CDR3 is CASSSRRKGGGTQYF. For the CDR3, the DNA is TGTGCCAGCAGCTCACGACGGAAGGGCGGGGGTACGCAGTATTTT.

The gene calls are TRBV4-3 and TRBJ1-5, with a weak D call TRBD1 (5 bases). Germline CDR1 LGHNA, CDR2 YSLEER. This CDR3 comprises 16 residues. Trimming took 4 bases from V and 10 from J, leaving 23 bases between them. The CDR3 coding sequence is TGCGCCAGCAGCCGCGAAAGTGGACGAACGGGGGAACCCCAGCATTTT. It codes for CASSRESGRTGEPQHF.

Only one count was recorded for this clone. The chain combines TRBV4-3 with TRBJ2-5, with D uncertain. Germline assignment: CDR1 LGHNA and CDR2 YSLEER. This CDR3 is built from 14 residues. With 0 bases removed from V and 5 bases from J, the gap between germline ends came to 10 bases. The CDR3 coding sequence is TGCGCCAGCAGCCAAGATTCGAGTCGCGAGACCCAGTACTTC. As protein: CASSQDSSRETQYF.

This clone was seen once. The chain links TRBV2 to TRBJ1-5; D may be TRBD1 (6 bases). The CDR3 is 15 amino acids. Germline values: CDR1 SNHLY, CDR2 FYNNEI. Trimming pared 6 bases from V and 0 bases from J, leaving 12 bases between. This CDR3 reads CASSGTMNSNQPQHF. In nucleotides, the CDR3 is TGTGCCAGCAGCGGGACAATGAATAGCAATCAGCCCCAGCATTTT.

This sequence joins TRBV5-5 and TRBJ1-6; a possible D gene is TRBD1 (6 bases). The germline gives CDR1 SGHKS, CDR2 YYEKEE (reference sequence). The CDR3 extends over 13 amino acids. Trimming took off 4 bases at V and 10 bases at J, with 12 bases between the two ends. In DNA, the CDR3 is TGTGCCAGCAGCAGAACAGGGACCTCACCCCTCCACTTT. It is translated as CASSRTGTSPLHF. The whole variable domain, remainder taken from reference TRBV5-5 and TRBJ1-6, is DAGVTQSPTHLIKTRGQQVTLRCSPISGHKSVSWYQQVLGQGPQFIFQYYEKEERGRGNFPDRFSARQFPNYSSELNVNALLLGDSALYLCASSRTGTSPLHFGNGTRLTVT.

The rearrangement uses TRBV7-6 and TRBJ1-3; no clear D gene. The CDR3 is 16 amino acids. The V gene lost 5 bases and the J gene lost 0 bases, with 14 bases spanning the gap. Germline CDR1 and CDR2: SGHVS and FNYEAQ. The CDR3 spells CASSAWTDLSGNTIYF. In nucleotides, the CDR3 is TGTGCCAGCAGCGCCTGGACTGATCTCTCTGGAAACACCATATATTTT. The whole variable domain, filled in from reference TRBV7-6 and TRBJ1-3, reads GAGVSQSPRYKVTKRGQDVALRCDPISGHVSLYWYRQALGQGPEFLTYFNYEAQQDKSGLPNDRFSAERPEGSISTLTIQRTEQRDSAMYRCASSAWTDLSGNTIYFGEGSWLTVV.

This sequence joins TRBV27 and TRBJ2-7; 13 bases line up with TRBD2. The CDR3 runs to 17 residues. With V trimmed by 6 bases and J by 1 base, 9 bases remained unmatched. Germline assignment: CDR1 MNHEY and CDR2 SMNVEV (reference sequence). The CDR3 nucleotides read TGTGCCAGCAGCCCTTTACTAGCGGGAGGGACATCCTACGAGCAGTACTTC. It yields the protein CASSPLLAGGTSYEQYF.

J is TRBJ2-1 and V is TRBV6-6; D unclear. The germline gives CDR1 MNHNY, CDR2 SVGAGI (reference sequence). The CDR3 covers 14 residues. V lost 6 bases and J lost 2, with 11 bases in between. CDR3 sequence reads: CASRRISPYNEQFF. The CDR3 bases are TGTGCCAGCAGACGGATCTCCCCCTACAATGAGCAGTTCTTC.

This clone has just one count. CDR3 loop: CASSFLGQGLNEQFF. Written as DNA, the CDR3 is TGTGCCAGCAGTTTCTTGGGACAGGGGCTCAATGAGCAGTTCTTC. The genes are TRBV28 and TRBJ2-1; 10 bases match TRBD1. Trimming at V came to 3 bases and at J to 6 bases, leaving 5 bases not matched to a gene. The length of the CDR3 is 15 residues. The germline gives CDR1 MDHEN, CDR2 SYDVKM.

V and J are TRBV2 and TRBJ1-6; D remains ambiguous. CDR3 length equals 13 residues. CDR1 is SNHLY and CDR2 is FYNNEI in the germline V gene. V lost 8 bases to trimming and J lost 8 bases, with 13 bases between them. In DNA form, the CDR3 reads TGTGCCAGCGTCCCCGAAGGGTATTCACCCCTCCACTTT. It specifies CASVPEGYSPLHF.

This clone was detected only a few times. The chain has TRBV2 and TRBJ1-1; D might be TRBD1 (5 bases). The CDR3 has 15 residues. CDR1 and CDR2 (germline): SNHLY, FYNNEI. Trimming cost V 1 base and J 6 bases, with 15 bases left between them. The CDR3 DNA reads TGTGCCAGCAGTGAAGGTAGGGGTGTGATGGCTGAAGCTTTCTTT. This translates into CASSEGRGVMAEAFF.

The V gene is TRBV7-3, the J gene TRBJ1-1; no definite D call. Germline lookup yields CDR1 SGHTA and CDR2 FQGTGA. With 4 bases removed from V and 5 bases from J, the gap between germline ends came to 11 bases. The CDR3 has 13 residues. The CDR3 DNA reads TGTGCCAGCAGCTCCGCCAGAGGAACTGAAGCTTTCTTT. Residues: CASSSARGTEAFF.

The chain links TRBV27 to TRBJ1-1, with TRBD1 matching over 9 bases. CDR1 is MNHEY and CDR2 is SMNVEV in the germline V gene (reference sequence). J lost 5 bases, V lost 6 bases, and 10 bases had no gene match. The CDR3 is made up of 15 amino acids. The CDR3 region has the DNA TGTGCCAGCAGATCCATCGACAGGGGGTTTACTGAAGCTTTCTTT. It codes for CASRSIDRGFTEAFF.

This clone was counted only a few times. The rearrangement links TRBV5-1 to TRBJ1-3; a possible D gene is TRBD1 (6 bases). The CDR3 sequence is 15 residues long. Trimming took 4 bases from V and 1 from J, leaving 12 bases between them. CDR1 SGHRS and CDR2 YFSETQ come from the germline V gene. The CDR3 coding sequence is TGCGCCAGCAGCACCGGGACACAATCTGGAAACACCATATATTTT. Protein product: CASSTGTQSGNTIYF.

The chain combines TRBV7-8 with TRBJ1-5; 8 positions match TRBD1. CDR1 is SGHVS and CDR2 is FQNEAQ in the germline V gene. The ends lost 1 base at V and 6 bases at J; junction bases unmatched: 8. The length of the CDR3 is 16 residues. The CDR3 loop is CASSLDLGQGGQPQHF. CDR3 sequence (DNA): TGTGCCAGCAGCTTAGACCTCGGACAGGGAGGTCAGCCCCAGCATTTT.

The chain couples TRBV7-2 to TRBJ2-1; TRBD1 matches at 8 bases. The V and J ends lost 5 bases and 13 bases, in that order; junction bases with no gene match: 10. In germline, CDR1 is SGHTA, CDR2 FQGNSA. There are 13 residues in the CDR3. CDR3 sequence reads: CASSLPGQAKQFF. As DNA, the CDR3 is TGTGCCAGCAGCCTACCGGGACAGGCCAAACAGTTCTTC. Full variable domain (rest looked up from reference TRBV7-2 and TRBJ2-1): GAGVSQSPSNKVTEKGKDVELRCDPISGHTALYWYRQSLGQGLEFLIYFQGNSAPDKSGLPSDRFSAERTGGSVSTLTIQRTQQEDSAVYLCASSLPGQAKQFFGPGTRLTVL.

The V gene is TRBV19, the J gene TRBJ2-1; no definite D call. CDR1 and CDR2 (germline): LNHDA, SQIVND (reference sequence). Trimming stripped 5 bases from V and 6 bases from J, with 20 bases between. The CDR3 has 16 amino acids. CDR3 sequence reads: CASSPYPSGPSNEQFF. DNA of the CDR3: TGTGCCAGTAGTCCATATCCCTCGGGCCCCTCCAATGAGCAGTTCTTC. Drawing the rest from reference TRBV19 and TRBJ2-1, the complete variable domain is DGGITQSPKYLFRKEGQNVTLSCEQNLNHDAMYWYRQDPGQGLRLIYYSQIVNDFQKGDIAEGYSVSREKKESFPLTVTSAQKNPTAFYLCASSPYPSGPSNEQFFGPGTRLTVL.

This chain uses TRBV10-3 with TRBJ2-2; D unclear. CDR3 length: 13 amino acids. Germline CDR1 reads ENHRY; CDR2 reads SYGVKD. Trimming stripped 6 bases from V and 7 bases from J, with 12 bases between. The CDR3: CAISLTAHGELFF. The DNA of the CDR3 is TGTGCCATCAGCCTGACCGCACACGGGGAGCTGTTTTTT.